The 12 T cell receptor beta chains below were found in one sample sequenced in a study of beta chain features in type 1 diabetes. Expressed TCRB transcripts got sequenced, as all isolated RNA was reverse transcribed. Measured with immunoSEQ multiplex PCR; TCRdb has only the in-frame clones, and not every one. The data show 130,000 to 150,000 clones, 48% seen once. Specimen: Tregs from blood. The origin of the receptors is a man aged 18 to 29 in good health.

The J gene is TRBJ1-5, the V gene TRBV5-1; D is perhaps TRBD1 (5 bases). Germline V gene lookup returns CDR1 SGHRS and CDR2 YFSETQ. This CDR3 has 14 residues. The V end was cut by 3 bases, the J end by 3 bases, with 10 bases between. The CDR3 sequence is CASSSGLNNQPQHF. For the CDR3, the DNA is TGCGCCAGCAGCTCGGGACTGAACAATCAGCCCCAGCATTTT.

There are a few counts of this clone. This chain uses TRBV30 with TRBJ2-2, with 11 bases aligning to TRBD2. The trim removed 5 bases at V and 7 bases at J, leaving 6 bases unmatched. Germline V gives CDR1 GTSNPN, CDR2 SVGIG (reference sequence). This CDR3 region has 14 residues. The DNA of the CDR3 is TGTGCCTGGTCGACTAGCGGGATGGTCGGGGAGCTGTTTTTT. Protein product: CAWSTSGMVGELFF.

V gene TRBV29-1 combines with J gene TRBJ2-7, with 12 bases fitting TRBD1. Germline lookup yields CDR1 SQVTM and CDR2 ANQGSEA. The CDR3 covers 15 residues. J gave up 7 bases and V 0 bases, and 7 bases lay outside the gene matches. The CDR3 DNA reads TGCAGCGTTGAAGATCTTGGGGACAGGGGGCATGAGCAGTACTTC. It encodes CSVEDLGDRGHEQYF.

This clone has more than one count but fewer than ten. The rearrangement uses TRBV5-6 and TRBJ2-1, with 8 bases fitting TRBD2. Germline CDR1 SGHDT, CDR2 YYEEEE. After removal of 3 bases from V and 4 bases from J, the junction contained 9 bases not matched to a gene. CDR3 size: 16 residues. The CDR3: CASSSLSTSGYNEQFF. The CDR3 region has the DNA TGTGCCAGCAGCTCCCTTAGTACTAGCGGATACAATGAGCAGTTCTTC.

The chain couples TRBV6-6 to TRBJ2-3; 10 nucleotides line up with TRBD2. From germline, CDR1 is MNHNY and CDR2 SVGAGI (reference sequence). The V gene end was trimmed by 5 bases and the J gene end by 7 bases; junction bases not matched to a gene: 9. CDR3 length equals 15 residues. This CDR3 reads CASSLSSGSLNTQYF. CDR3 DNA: TGTGCCAGCAGTCTATCTAGCGGGAGCTTAAATACGCAGTATTTT.

The CDR3 bases are TGTGCCAGCAGCCAGGAGGGGGCTGGTGAGCAGTTCTTC. It encodes CASSQEGAGEQFF. This chain uses TRBV7-9 with TRBJ2-1; a weak D match, TRBD1 (7 bases). V was cut by 5 bases and J by 9 bases, with 14 bases left in between. Germline CDR1 and CDR2: SEHNR and FQNEAQ (reference sequence). The CDR3 extends over 13 amino acids. Full variable domain (outside the CDR3, taken from reference TRBV7-9 and TRBJ2-1): DTGVSQNPRHKITKRGQNVTFRCDPISEHNRLYWYRQTLGQGPEFLTYFQNEAQLEKSRLLSDRFSAERPKGSFSTLEIQRTEQGDSAMYLCASSQEGAGEQFFGPGTRLTVL.

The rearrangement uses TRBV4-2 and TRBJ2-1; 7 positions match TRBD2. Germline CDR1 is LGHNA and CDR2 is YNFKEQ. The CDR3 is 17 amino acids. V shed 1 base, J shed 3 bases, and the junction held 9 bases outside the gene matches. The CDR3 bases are TGTGCCAGCAGCCAAGCAAGACTAGCCGGCATCTACAATGAGCAGTTCTTC. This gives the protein CASSQARLAGIYNEQFF.

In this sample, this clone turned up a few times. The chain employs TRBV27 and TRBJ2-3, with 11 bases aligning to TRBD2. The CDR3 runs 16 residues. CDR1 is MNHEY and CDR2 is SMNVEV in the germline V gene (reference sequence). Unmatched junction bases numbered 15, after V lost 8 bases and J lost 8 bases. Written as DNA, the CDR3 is TGTGCCAGCCGACCTAGCGGGGGGCCCGGAGGCGGTACGCAGTATTTT. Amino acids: CASRPSGGPGGGTQYF.

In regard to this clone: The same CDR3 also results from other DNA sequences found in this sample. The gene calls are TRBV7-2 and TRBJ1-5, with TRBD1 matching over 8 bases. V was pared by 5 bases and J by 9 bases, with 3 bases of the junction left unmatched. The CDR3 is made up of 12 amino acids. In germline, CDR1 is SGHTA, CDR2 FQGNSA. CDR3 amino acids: CASSPDRGPQHF. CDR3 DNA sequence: TGTGCCAGCAGCCCCGACAGGGGGCCCCAGCATTTT. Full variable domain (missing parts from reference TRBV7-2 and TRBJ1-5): GAGVSQSPSNKVTEKGKDVELRCDPISGHTALYWYRQSLGQGLEFLIYFQGNSAPDKSGLPSDRFSAERTGGSVSTLTIQRTQQEDSAVYLCASSPDRGPQHFGDGTRLSIL.

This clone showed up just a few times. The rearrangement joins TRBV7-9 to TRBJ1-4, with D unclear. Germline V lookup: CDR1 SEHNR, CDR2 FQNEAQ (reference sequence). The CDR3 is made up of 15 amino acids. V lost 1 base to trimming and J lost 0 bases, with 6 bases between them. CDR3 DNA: TGTGCCAGCAGCTTAGTGCGCTCAACTAATGAAAAACTGTTTTTT. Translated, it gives CASSLVRSTNEKLFF.

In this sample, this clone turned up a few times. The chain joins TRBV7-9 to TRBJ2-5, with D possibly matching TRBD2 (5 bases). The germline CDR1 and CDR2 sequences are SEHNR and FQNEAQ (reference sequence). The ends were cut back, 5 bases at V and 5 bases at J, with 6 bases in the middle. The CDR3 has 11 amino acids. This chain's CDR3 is CASSRGETQYF. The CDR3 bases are TGTGCCAGCAGCCGCGGGGAGACCCAGTACTTC.

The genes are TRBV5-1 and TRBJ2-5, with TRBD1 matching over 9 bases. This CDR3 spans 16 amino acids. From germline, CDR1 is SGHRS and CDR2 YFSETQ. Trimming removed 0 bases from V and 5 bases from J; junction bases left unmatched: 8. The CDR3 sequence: CASSLGTGAQGETQYF. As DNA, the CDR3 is TGCGCCAGCAGCTTGGGGACAGGGGCCCAGGGGGAGACCCAGTACTTC.